This TCR beta chain was captured by sequencing in a study of prognosis after radiotherapy for stage I lung cancer. Study-wide findings and caveats: Stereotactic body radiation therapy was followed by a fall in unique TCR clone counts, with a median of roughly 9,300 versus 7,200. Reports indicated that TRBV and TRBJ gene usage differed between patients with and without metastases, including differences in about nine V and a couple of J genes after SBRT.

On two occasions, one at each of two time points, approximately 5.5 milliliters of peripheral blood were drawn. CDR3 length: 16 residues. CDR1 MNHEY and CDR2 SVGAGI come from the germline V gene. With 0 bases clipped from V and 2 bases from J, the junction kept 1 base outside the gene matches. Two rounds of multiplex PCR amplified TCR beta CDR3 from genomic DNA. Primers were specific to each TRBV and TRBJ gene in first-round PCR. TCRdb itself ran the multiplex PCR reads through MiXCR, one entry per CDR3 protein. The data show tens of thousands of distinct CDR3 sequences, approximately 45% seen once. This clonotype was seen at least ten times. The target antigen is unknown.

The specimen comprised PBMCs, sampled before or after stereotactic body radiation therapy (not recorded which). This clonotype was obtained from a donor of 50 years or more with non-small cell lung cancer. V usage is TRBV6-5 and J usage is TRBJ2-7, with TRBD2 matching 13 bases. The DNA for the CDR3 is TGTGCCAGCAGTTACTCAGGGACTAGCGGGACCTACGAGCAGTACTTC. This encodes CASSYSGTSGTYEQYF.